This passage covers 3 T cell receptor beta chains from one sample sequenced in a study of T cell responses to AZD1222 COVID-19 vaccine. TCRdb keeps only in-frame clones here, not all; method: immunoSEQ multiplex PCR. This table has approximately 89,000 clones, under 95% appearing once. Specimen: peripheral blood, collected on day 0 of MenACWY control vaccination. The receptors derive from an adult in good health.

The chain combines TRBV5-4 with TRBJ2-3; 8 bases map to TRBD2. Germline CDR1 SGHNT, CDR2 YYREEE (reference sequence). J gave up 2 bases and V 4 bases, and 6 bases lay outside the gene matches. CDR3 size: 15 residues. CDR3: CASSASGGYTDTQYF. The DNA for the CDR3 is TGTGCCAGCAGCGCGAGCGGGGGATACACAGATACGCAGTATTTT.

The chain carries TRBV5-1 and TRBJ2-3, with 9 bases identical to TRBD1. CDR3 length: 14 amino acids. CDR1 is SGHRS and CDR2 is YFSETQ in the germline V gene. V lost 4 bases to trimming and J lost 6 bases; unmatched junction nucleotides: 6. CDR3 bases: TGCGCCAGCAGCGGACAGGGGATAGGGGATACGCAGTATTTT. It specifies CASSGQGIGDTQYF.

The rearrangement uses TRBV30 and TRBJ1-1; D uncertain. The germline V gene has CDR1 GTSNPN and CDR2 SVGIG (reference sequence). The CDR3 is made up of 13 amino acids. V was clipped by 0 bases and J by 3 bases, with 8 bases between them. CDR3 sequence: CAWSVRQYTEAFF. The CDR3 DNA sequence: TGTGCCTGGAGTGTAAGGCAGTACACTGAAGCTTTCTTT.